Here is one TCR beta chain with its context. CDR1 and CDR2 from the germline V gene are SGHAT and FQNNGV. This CDR3 region has 10 residues. V was pared by 8 bases and J by 9 bases, with 9 bases between. The sample originates from a study of blood T cell repertoires in COVID-19. The wider study: T cells, B-cell-depleted T cells, or PBMCs provided the cDNA or gDNA that served as material.

Only in-frame clones appear in the TCRdb table, and some are missing; sequencing was by immunoSEQ multiplex PCR. The table includes 200,000 to 250,000 clones, 80% to 90% detected once. What was sequenced was PBMCs or T cells enriched from blood (not recorded which). V gene TRBV11-2 combines with J gene TRBJ2-3; no clear D gene. This TCR was recovered from a woman aged 50 to 60 in a cohort exposed to, infected with or recovered from COVID-19 (not recorded which). CDR3 in amino acids: CASVSGTQYF. Here the CDR3 DNA reads TGTGCCAGCGTCTCCGGGACGCAGTATTTT.